This is a list of T cell receptor beta chains from one sample in a study of technical replicates of blood from a few donors. Here immunoSEQ multiplex PCR was the method, and the copy in TCRdb shows in-frame clones only, minus some. The table records 60,000 or so clones, more than 95% of them present only once. The sequenced sample was T cells isolated from PBMCs. These receptor sequences come from a human donor in good health. The CDR3 runs from the conserved cysteine through the conserved F or W. D genes are given only for firm matches. The size of a clone is reported for some rows only, either as once, few or many, or as a class for expanded clones.

NA TRBJ2-1 TRBV5-4 NA CASSWEGGNEQFF TGTGCCAGCAGCTGGGAGGGGGGGAATGAGCAGTTCTTC
NA TRBJ2-3 TRBV6-1 NA CASKLTESTDTQYF TGTGCCAGCAAGTTGACAGAGAGCACAGATACGCAGTATTTT
NA TRBJ2-5 TRBV19 TRBD1 CASSIPGQGLRKTQYF TGTGCCAGTAGTATACCGGGACAGGGGCTGAGGAAGACCCAGTACTTC
NA TRBJ2-7 TRBV4-1 TRBD1 CASSQVFRTGAYEQYF TGCGCCAGCAGCCAAGTCTTTCGGACAGGGGCCTACGAGCAGTACTTC
NA TRBJ2-7 TRBV4-1 TRBD2 CASSPRGLAGTYEQYF TGCGCCAGCAGCCCCCGTGGACTAGCGGGAACCTACGAGCAGTACTTC
NA TRBJ2-2 TRBV5-4 TRBD2 CASSPGLAGGWDTGELFF TGTGCCAGCAGCCCAGGACTAGCGGGAGGGTGGGACACCGGGGAGCTGTTTTTT
NA TRBJ1-2 TRBV6-1 TRBD1 CASSDSGQGLGYTF TGTGCCAGCAGTGACTCCGGACAGGGTTTGGGCTACACCTTC
NA TRBJ1-3 TRBV5-6 NA CASSLGRTDAGNTIYF TGTGCCAGCAGTCTTGGAAGGACTGATGCTGGAAACACCATATATTTT
NA TRBJ2-7 TRBV7-2 TRBD2 CASSLGLAGNDEQYF TGTGCCAGCAGCTTAGGGCTAGCGGGAAACGACGAGCAGTACTTC
NA TRBJ1-5 TRBV9 NA CASGLGPGNQPQHF TGTGCCAGCGGGTTGGGGCCCGGCAATCAGCCCCAGCATTTT
once TRBJ2-3 TRBV11-2 TRBD2 CASSQLSGGFTDTQYF TGTGCCAGCAGCCAACTTAGCGGGGGTTTCACAGATACGCAGTATTTT
once TRBJ2-1 TRBV5-4 TRBD2 CASSLTGSGDYNEQFF TGTGCCAGCAGCCTAACCGGGAGCGGGGACTACAATGAGCAGTTCTTC
NA TRBJ1-2 TRBV5-4 TRBD1 CASSSGQGEGYGYTF TGTGCCAGCAGCTCGGGACAGGGAGAGGGCTATGGCTACACCTTC
NA TRBJ2-7 TRBV27 TRBD2 CASSFGTSGEEQYF TGTGCCAGCAGTTTCGGGACTAGTGGGGAGGAGCAGTACTTC
NA TRBJ1-1 TRBV5-4 NA CASSPSVVDTEAFF TGTGCCAGCAGCCCTTCGGTAGTGGACACTGAAGCTTTCTTT
NA TRBJ1-1 TRBV5-1 NA CASSLSKNTEAFF TGCGCCAGCAGCTTGTCCAAGAACACTGAAGCTTTCTTT
NA TRBJ1-2 TRBV28 NA CATSWQSYGYTF TGTGCCACCTCTTGGCAATCTTATGGCTACACCTTC
NA TRBJ1-4 TRBV10-2 NA CASMRAENEKLFF TGCGCCAGCATGCGGGCTGAAAATGAAAAACTGTTTTTT
NA TRBJ1-3 TRBV29-1 NA CSVVQGNTIYF TGCAGCGTTGTACAGGGAAACACCATATATTTT
NA TRBJ2-1 TRBV29-1 TRBD1 CSATRGQHEQFF TGCAGCGCCACCAGGGGGCAGCATGAGCAGTTCTTC
NA TRBJ2-7 TRBV4-1 NA CASSLRDSSGSYEQYF TGCGCCAGCAGCCTTCGAGACAGTTCGGGCTCCTACGAGCAGTACTTC
NA TRBJ2-7 TRBV7-8 TRBD1 CASSLDRNYEQYF TGTGCCAGCAGCTTGGACAGGAACTACGAGCAGTACTTC
NA TRBJ1-3 TRBV30 NA CAWMVHDTSGNTIYF TGTGCCTGGATGGTACATGACACCTCTGGAAACACCATATATTTT
NA TRBJ2-1 TRBV13 NA CASSSRIAEQFF TGTGCCAGCAGCTCTCGGATAGCTGAGCAGTTCTTC
NA TRBJ1-2 TRBV7-2 NA CASSPPRTETYGYTF TGTGCCAGCAGCCCCCCCCGGACAGAGACCTATGGCTACACCTTC
NA TRBJ1-1 TRBV11-3 NA CASSLGQNSEAFF TGTGCCAGCAGCTTAGGACAGAATAGTGAAGCTTTCTTT
NA TRBJ1-5 TRBV7-6 NA CASSLTEIDMFPRGWRNQPQHF TGTGCCAGCAGCTTAACGGAAATTGACATGTTTCCTCGTGGTTGGCGCAATCAGCCCCAGCATTTT
once TRBJ2-3 TRBV29-1 TRBD2 CSVSGRMTDTQYF TGCAGCGTTAGCGGGAGGATGACAGATACGCAGTATTTT
NA TRBJ2-7 TRBV30 TRBD1 CAWSIGQGYEQYF TGTGCCTGGAGTATCGGACAGGGCTACGAGCAGTACTTC
few TRBJ1-6 TRBV5-1 NA CASSLAAPQGTNSPLHF TGCGCCAGCAGCTTGGCCGCGCCACAGGGTACCAATTCACCCCTCCACTTT
NA TRBJ1-3 TRBV7-9 NA CASSGAGFAGNTIYF TGTGCCAGCAGCGGAGCAGGGTTCGCTGGAAACACCATATATTTT
NA TRBJ2-1 TRBV2 NA CASSDQGNEQFF TGTGCCAGCAGTGACCAGGGGAATGAGCAGTTCTTC
NA TRBJ2-2 TRBV5-5 TRBD2 CASSLAGTSPGELFF TGTGCCAGCAGCTTGGCCGGGACTAGCCCCGGGGAGCTGTTTTTT
NA TRBJ2-3 TRBV7-8 TRBD2 CASSLPTRPSGSSDTQYF TGTGCCAGCAGCCTCCCGACTCGACCTAGCGGGAGCTCTGATACGCAGTATTTT
NA TRBJ1-5 TRBV30 NA CAWSQSVFSNQPQHF TGTGCCTGGAGTCAATCGGTTTTTAGCAATCAGCCCCAGCATTTT
NA TRBJ1-4 TRBV19 NA CASSIRGGNEKLFF TGTGCCAGTAGTATCCGAGGGGGTAATGAAAAACTGTTTTTT
NA TRBJ2-3 TRBV19 TRBD2 CASSPTGTSGRGTDTQYF TGTGCCAGTAGTCCGACCGGGACTAGCGGGAGAGGAACAGATACGCAGTATTTT
NA TRBJ1-1 TRBV29-1 NA CSVMGGVEAFF TGCAGCGTTATGGGGGGGGTTGAAGCTTTCTTT